A single sample gave rise to the 31 T cell receptor beta chains below, sequenced in a study of T cells in Graves' hyperthyroidism and ophthalmopathy (dated by TCRdb to between 2017 and 2020). The method was multiplex PCR. Sequencing was performed on an Illumina HiSeq 2000. The TCR beta CDR3 regions were amplified from the RNA transcripts. The first round of RT-PCR for the TCR CDR3 was performed with the HTBI primer set and the Qiagen OneStep RT-PCR kit. TCRdb reprocessed the public reads (quality trimming at Q25 with fastp, clone calling with MiXCR) and kept in-frame beta chains. Rows matching on CDR3 protein sequence are summarized as one entry with the most common DNA and genes. The sample profile shows roughly 400,000 distinct CDR3 sequences; around 25% of them were found once. The ten largest clones take up about 70% of the sample. Sample: blood. The source of these receptors is a man between 50 and 59 years old with Graves' hyperthyroidism.

J is TRBJ1-4 and V is TRBV9; D ambiguous. V gave up 4 bases and J gave up 8 bases, with 12 bases separating them. This CDR3 is built from 13 residues. Germline CDR1 is SGDLS and CDR2 is YYNGEE. CDR3 loop: CASSFSGGEKLFF. In DNA form, the CDR3 reads TGTGCCAGCAGCTTTTCAGGCGGGGAAAAACTGTTTTTT.

The rearrangement links TRBV7-9 to TRBJ1-1, with D uncertain. Germline lookup yields CDR1 SEHNR and CDR2 FQNEAQ (reference sequence). This CDR3 region has 13 residues. Trimming pared 2 bases from V and 3 bases from J, leaving 7 bases between. DNA of the CDR3: TGTGCCAGCAGCTTACAGGAGGACACTGAAGCTTTCTTT. Translating gives CASSLQEDTEAFF.

This clonotype was counted a few times. This chain connects TRBV6-5 to TRBJ2-2; 7 bases are a match to TRBD2. Germline V gene data show CDR1 as MNHEY and CDR2 as SVGAGI. The CDR3 is 15 amino acids. The V segment lost 2 bases and the J segment 3 bases; nucleotides outside the gene matches: 3. CDR3 DNA sequence: TGTGCCAGCAGTTACGTTGCGGGAGACACCGGGGAGCTGTTTTTT. It specifies CASSYVAGDTGELFF.

The chain recombines TRBV13 with TRBJ2-1, with D possibly being TRBD2 (6 bases). Between the trimmed V and J ends, which lost 5 bases and 6 bases, there was a span of 20 bases. This CDR3 region has 16 residues. Germline lookup yields CDR1 PRHDT and CDR2 FYEKMQ (reference sequence). CDR3 sequence reads: CASSNPGTPYANEQFF. The CDR3, as DNA: TGTGCCAGCAGCAACCCCGGGACTCCCTACGCCAATGAGCAGTTCTTC.

The rearrangement uses TRBV12-3 or TRBV12-4 and TRBJ2-7; no clear D gene. The CDR3 spans 13 residues. V was clipped by 3 bases and J by 3 bases, with 9 bases between them. CDR3 residues: CASSFQSDYEQYF. In DNA, the CDR3 is TGTGCCAGCAGTTTTCAGAGCGACTACGAGCAGTACTTC.

V gene TRBV20-1 combines with J gene TRBJ2-5; 8 bases fit TRBD2. V shed 6 bases and J 5 bases; nucleotides not matched to a gene: 8. CDR3 length equals 13 residues. Germline lookup yields CDR1 DFQATT and CDR2 SNEGSKA (reference sequence). The DNA of the CDR3 is TGCAGTGCAGGACCGGGGGGGTGGGAGACCCAGTACTTC. Translated: CSAGPGGWETQYF.

This clonotype has only a few counts. This rearrangement joins TRBV2 to TRBJ2-2; 7 bases map to TRBD2. The CDR3 extends over 16 amino acids. With V trimmed by 6 bases and J by 7 bases, 14 bases remained unmatched. From germline, CDR1 is SNHLY and CDR2 FYNNEI. The CDR3 DNA reads TGTGCCAGCAGCCCGGGTCTAGCGGTTTTAGGCGGGGAGCTGTTTTTT. It codes for CASSPGLAVLGGELFF.

At least ten counts were recorded for this clonotype. J is TRBJ2-2 and V is TRBV11-2; 12 bases are shared with TRBD2. Per germline, CDR1 SGHAT and CDR2 FQNNGV. The CDR3 runs 18 residues. V was clipped by 4 bases and J by 4 bases; unmatched bases: 10. CDR3 bases: TGTGCCAGCAGCTCGACTAGCGGGAGTCTAGGTGGCACCGGGGAGCTGTTTTTT. Protein sequence: CASSSTSGSLGGTGELFF.

This clonotype has ten or more counts. The CDR3 is CASSGVMQYF. For the CDR3, the DNA is TGTGCCAGCAGTGGGGTGATGCAGTATTTT. This sequence joins TRBV28 and TRBJ2-3; D gene uncertain. V lost 5 bases to trimming and J lost 11 bases, with 8 bases between them. CDR3 length: 10 residues. Germline loops: CDR1 MDHEN, CDR2 SYDVKM. Filled out from reference TRBV28 and TRBJ2-3, the complete variable domain reads DVKVTQSSRYLVKRTGEKVFLECVQDMDHENMFWYRQDPGLGLRLIYFSYDVKMKEKGDIPEGYSVSREKKERFSLILESASTNQTSMYLCASSGVMQYFGPGTRLTVL.

The rearrangement links TRBV6-1 to TRBJ2-1; the match to TRBD2 covers 9 bases. Germline V gene lookup returns CDR1 MNHNS and CDR2 SASEGT. This CDR3 spans 13 amino acids. The V and J ends lost 4 bases and 12 bases, in that order; junction bases with no gene match: 7. The CDR3 spells CASSVAGVRGQFF. The DNA for the CDR3 is TGTGCCAGCAGTGTAGCGGGAGTCAGAGGGCAGTTCTTC.

Comments on this clonotype: A much larger clone sits a single nucleotide away, making a read error possible. The chain combines TRBV7-3 with TRBJ2-1, with 10 positions matching TRBD2. In germline, CDR1 is SGHTA, CDR2 FQGTGA. The CDR3 is 15 residues long. Here the CDR3 reads CASSPRLAGVNEPFF. The CDR3 region has the DNA TGTGCCAGCAGCCCGAGACTAGCGGGCGTGAATGAGCCGTTCTTC.

V and J are TRBV5-6 and TRBJ1-2; no reliable D call. The CDR3 totals 15 residues. From germline, CDR1 is SGHDT and CDR2 YYEEEE. The V end was cut by 4 bases, the J end by 7 bases, with 20 bases between. CDR3 bases: TGTGCCAGCAGCCACGGTGTGGGCAGCGCCTTTGGCTACACCTTC. It translates to CASSHGVGSAFGYTF.

As to this clonotype: At one end, the junction sequence differs from germline, possibly due to a read error. The gene calls are TRBV11-2 and TRBJ2-1, with D possibly matching TRBD2 (6 bases). CDR3 size: 14 residues. Germline V gene lookup returns CDR1 SGHAT and CDR2 FQNNGV. The CDR3 region has the DNA TGTGCCAGCAGGGGGACCGGGAGAGAGCATGATCAGTTCTTC. This sequence encodes CASRGTGREHDQFF.

The chain combines TRBV27 with TRBJ2-2; TRBD1 agrees at 10 bases. CDR3 length: 15 residues. Germline CDR1 and CDR2: MNHEY and SMNVEV (reference sequence). The junction had 7 bases not matched to a gene; V was cut back by 3 bases and J by 9 bases. CDR3 sequence reads: CASSLLGTGDRELFF. CDR3 coding DNA: TGTGCCAGCAGTTTGCTCGGGACAGGGGATCGGGAGCTGTTTTTT.

The chain has TRBV2 and TRBJ1-4, with D unresolved. The V gene's germline CDR1 is SNHLY and CDR2 FYNNEI. This CDR3 contains 13 residues. The V gene lost 8 bases and the J gene lost 4 bases, with 11 bases spanning the gap. The CDR3, as DNA: TGTGCCAGCGGCCGGGAGATTAATGAAAAACTGTTTTTT. It yields the protein CASGREINEKLFF.

This clonotype was detected many times. The chain recombines TRBV11-2 with TRBJ2-1, with D uncertain. Trimming pared 1 base from V and 5 bases from J, leaving 9 bases between. Germline lookup yields CDR1 SGHAT and CDR2 FQNNGV. The length of the CDR3 is 14 residues. The DNA for the CDR3 is TGTGCCAGCAGCTTAGTTGCAGGCAACAATGAGCAGTTCTTC. Translated, it gives CASSLVAGNNEQFF.

This clonotype was observed at least ten times. The genes are TRBV12-5 and TRBJ2-7; D perhaps matches TRBD2 (6 bases). This CDR3 has 14 amino acids. Looked up from germline, CDR1 is LGHNT and CDR2 is FRNRAP. The V end lost 6 bases, the J end lost 6 bases, and 18 bases lay between the germline ends. The CDR3 nucleotides are TGTGCTAGTGGCCCCCTCGGGAGCGGACGCGAGCAGTACTTC. Protein product: CASGPLGSGREQYF.

CDR3 DNA sequence: TGCAGTGCTAGAGGCGCGGGGGACTCGCAGTTCTTC. Translating it yields CSARGAGDSQFF. The V gene is TRBV20-1, the J gene TRBJ2-1, with 7 bases lining up with TRBD2. Germline V gene data show CDR1 as DFQATT and CDR2 as SNEGSKA (reference sequence). Trimming took 1 base from V and 12 from J; bases not matched to a gene: 6. This CDR3 has 12 residues.

The chain employs TRBV5-6 and TRBJ2-7; D is possibly TRBD1 (6 bases). Between the trimmed V and J ends, which lost 3 bases and 5 bases, there was a span of 15 bases. The CDR3 contains 14 residues. Germline lookup yields CDR1 SGHDT and CDR2 YYEEEE. The CDR3 here is CASSYRDTDHEQYF. CDR3 sequence (DNA): TGTGCCAGCAGCTACCGGGACACGGACCACGAGCAGTACTTC.

The chain has TRBV20-1 and TRBJ1-5; weak D call: TRBD1 (5 bases). Deletions cut 3 bases from V and 7 bases from J, with 13 bases between. The germline gives CDR1 DFQATT, CDR2 SNEGSKA (reference sequence). This CDR3 comprises 13 residues. The CDR3 loop reads CSASVRGGQPQHF. Here the CDR3 DNA reads TGCAGTGCTAGCGTAAGGGGTGGGCAGCCCCAGCATTTT.

This clonotype turned up a few times. The genes are TRBV29-1 and TRBJ2-7, with 7 bases fitting TRBD2. This CDR3 contains 12 residues. CDR1 is SQVTM, CDR2 ANQGSEA, per germline. Trimming cost V 3 bases and J 2 bases; bases outside gene matches: 1. The CDR3: CSVEGRAYEQYF. DNA for the CDR3: TGCAGCGTTGAGGGGAGGGCCTACGAGCAGTACTTC.

This clonotype was seen a few times. The chain carries TRBV20-1 and TRBJ2-5; TRBD2 is a possible D gene (5 bases). This CDR3 contains 13 residues. Germline V gene data show CDR1 as DFQATT and CDR2 as SNEGSKA (reference sequence). V was cut by 5 bases and J by 0 bases, with 10 bases left in between. The CDR3 DNA sequence: TGCAGTGCTTCTGACGGGAACCAAGAGACCCAGTACTTC. It encodes CSASDGNQETQYF.

The chain couples TRBV29-1 to TRBJ2-5, with D perhaps TRBD1 or TRBD2 (5 bases each). This CDR3 has 13 amino acids. The V gene's germline CDR1 is SQVTM and CDR2 ANQGSEA. V was trimmed by 6 bases and J by 9 bases, leaving 20 bases between them. The CDR3 coding sequence is TGCAGCGTGCAGCTAGGGGAGTTTGCGGCCCAGTACTTC. Encoded protein: CSVQLGEFAAQYF.

This chain uses TRBV29-1 with TRBJ2-7, with 9 bases aligning to TRBD2. The CDR3 consists of 14 residues. Germline V gene sequence: CDR1 SQVTM, CDR2 ANQGSEA. V was clipped by 5 bases and J by 1 base; unmatched bases: 6. CDR3 loop: CSVYGSGGSYEQYF. The CDR3 coding sequence is TGCAGCGTTTATGGTAGCGGGGGATCCTACGAGCAGTACTTC.

This clonotype was observed a handful of times. This CDR3 reads CASSVQVVNIQYF. DNA for the CDR3: TGTGCCAGCAGCGTACAGGTTGTGAACATTCAGTACTTC. This chain uses TRBV11-2 with TRBJ2-4, with D possibly TRBD1 on 5 matching bases. The CDR3 covers 13 residues. Germline V gives CDR1 SGHAT, CDR2 FQNNGV. The germline V and J ends were trimmed by 5 bases and 7 bases, with 12 bases remaining between them. Complete variable domain (other parts from reference TRBV11-2 and TRBJ2-4): EAGVAQSPRYKIIEKRQSVAFWCNPISGHATLYWYQQILGQGPKLLIQFQNNGVVDDSQLPKDRFSAERLKGVDSTLKIQPAKLEDSAVYLCASSVQVVNIQYFGAGTRLSVL.

This clonotype has only a few counts. The rearrangement links TRBV5-1 to TRBJ2-1, with TRBD1 as a possible D gene (6 bases). The V end lost 7 bases, the J end lost 6 bases, and 17 bases lay between the germline ends. Germline lookup yields CDR1 SGHRS and CDR2 YFSETQ. This CDR3 is built from 14 residues. CDR3 nucleotide sequence: TGCGCCAGCCGAACCTTACAGGGTGCCAATGAGCAGTTCTTC. Its translation: CASRTLQGANEQFF.

The V call is TRBV30, the J call TRBJ2-7; D may be TRBD2 (6 bases). The V gene lost 2 bases and the J gene lost 7 bases, with 18 bases spanning the gap. Germline CDR1 GTSNPN, CDR2 SVGIG (reference sequence). The length of the CDR3 is 14 residues. This CDR3 is CAWSREAGSLEQYF. The DNA for the CDR3 is TGTGCCTGGAGTAGGGAGGCAGGGAGCCTTGAGCAGTACTTC.

The rearrangement joins TRBV30 to TRBJ2-7, with D perhaps TRBD1 (6 bases). The V and J ends lost 7 bases and 5 bases respectively, with 24 bases between them. The CDR3 is 15 amino acids. Germline V CDR1 and CDR2: GTSNPN, SVGIG (reference sequence). CDR3 coding DNA: TGTGCCTCTACAAGAGGGGACATGAGGTTCGACGAGCAGTACTTC. It yields the protein CASTRGDMRFDEQYF.

This clonotype was seen a handful of times. The chain joins TRBV2 to TRBJ1-5, with D uncertain. The CDR3 has 19 amino acids. V shed 5 bases and J shed 0 bases, with 23 bases lying between them. Germline CDR1 is SNHLY and CDR2 is FYNNEI. CDR3 sequence reads: CASSRSRASALGSNQPQHF. The CDR3 coding sequence is TGTGCCAGCAGTCGTTCCCGGGCCAGTGCGTTAGGTAGCAATCAGCCCCAGCATTTT.

This sequence joins TRBV6-9 and TRBJ1-1; D perhaps matches TRBD1 (5 bases). The CDR3 has 18 residues. Germline CDR1 and CDR2: MNHGY and SVAAGI. Trimming stripped 4 bases from V and 0 bases from J, with 21 bases between. This CDR3 reads CASSSGGQMPLLNTEAFF. The DNA for the CDR3 is TGTGCCAGCAGTTCGGGAGGACAAATGCCTCTATTGAACACTGAAGCTTTCTTT.

This clonotype was seen a handful of times. This chain links TRBV3-1 with TRBJ2-2; TRBD2 matches at 14 bases. Germline trimming cut 4 bases from V and 1 base from J; bases unmatched to any gene: 11. CDR1 and CDR2 (germline): LGHDT, YNNKEL (reference sequence). The CDR3 is 20 residues long. CDR3 protein: CASSRPRTSGRIGNTGELFF. The DNA for the CDR3 is TGTGCCAGCAGCCGACCGAGGACTAGCGGGAGGATAGGGAACACCGGGGAGCTGTTTTTT.